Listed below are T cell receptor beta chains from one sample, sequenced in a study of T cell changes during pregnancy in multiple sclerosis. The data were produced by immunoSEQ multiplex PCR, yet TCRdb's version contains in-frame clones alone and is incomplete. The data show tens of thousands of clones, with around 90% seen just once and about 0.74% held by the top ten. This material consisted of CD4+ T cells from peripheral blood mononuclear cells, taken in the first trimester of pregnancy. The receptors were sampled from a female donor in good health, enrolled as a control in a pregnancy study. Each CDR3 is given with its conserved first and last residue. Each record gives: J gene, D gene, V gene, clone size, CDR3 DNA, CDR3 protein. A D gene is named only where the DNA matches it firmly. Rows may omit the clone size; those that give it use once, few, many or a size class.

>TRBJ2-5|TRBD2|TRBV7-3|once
TGTGCCAGCAGCTTAACCGGGAGCGGGGGGGCCGCAGAGACCCAGTACTTC
CASSLTGSGGAAETQYF
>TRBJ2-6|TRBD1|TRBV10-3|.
TGTGCCATCAGTACCGGGACAGTAAACTCTGGGGCCAACGTCCTGACTTTC
CAISTGTVNSGANVLTF
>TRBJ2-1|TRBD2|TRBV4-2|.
TGTGCCAGCAGCCAAGATTCAGCTAGCGGAGCTATGGACTACTACAATGAGCAGTTCTTC
CASSQDSASGAMDYYNEQFF
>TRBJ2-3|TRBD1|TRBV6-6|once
TGTGCCAGCGGGGGACAGGTGACTAGCACAGATACGCAGTATTTT
CASGGQVTSTDTQYF
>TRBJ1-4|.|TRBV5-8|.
TGTGCCAGCAGCCCCAACAGAGAAAAACTGTTTTTT
CASSPNREKLFF
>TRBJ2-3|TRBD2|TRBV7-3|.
TGTGCCAGCAGCCCGGGACTAGCGGGGGGGAGAGATACGCAGTATTTT
CASSPGLAGGRDTQYF
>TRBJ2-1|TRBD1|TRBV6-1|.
TGTGCCATCACGACAGGGGGCAAGAATGAGCAGTTCTTC
CAITTGGKNEQFF
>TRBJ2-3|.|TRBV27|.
TGTGCCAGCAGCTTAGGATTATTAGGGGGTGTAGGCCCCACGAGGTCGAGGGATACGCAGTATTTT
CASSLGLLGGVGPTRSRDTQYF
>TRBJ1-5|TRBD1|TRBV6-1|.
TGTGCCAGCAGTTGGGACAGGGGTGATCAGCCCCAGCATTTT
CASSWDRGDQPQHF
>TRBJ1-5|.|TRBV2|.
TGTGCCCAATGCAGGGAAGTAGGTCAGCCCCAGCATTTT
CAQCREVGQPQHF
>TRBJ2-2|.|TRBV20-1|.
TGCAGTGCTAGACTAACCGGGGAGCTGTTTTTT
CSARLTGELFF
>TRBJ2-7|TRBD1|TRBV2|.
TGTGCCAGCAGGGACCGGACAGGGTCCTACGAGCAGTACTTC
CASRDRTGSYEQYF
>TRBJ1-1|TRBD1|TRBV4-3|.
TGCGCCAGCAGCCAAGACTGGACAGGGAGCACTGAAGCTTTCTTT
CASSQDWTGSTEAFF
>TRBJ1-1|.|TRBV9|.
TGTGCCAGCAGCGTAGCTCCAGAGAACACTGAAGCTTTCTTT
CASSVAPENTEAFF
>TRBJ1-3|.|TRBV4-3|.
TGCGCCAGCAGCCAAGACAGGACTCGAGGCACCATATATTTT
CASSQDRTRGTIYF
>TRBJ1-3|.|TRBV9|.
TGTGCCAGCAGCGTAGAGTCTTCAGGGCCTGGAAACACCATATATTTT
CASSVESSGPGNTIYF
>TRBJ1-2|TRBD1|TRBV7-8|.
TGTGCCAGCAGCCCCGGGCGGGACAGGGGATTTGTAGATGGCTACACCTTC
CASSPGRDRGFVDGYTF
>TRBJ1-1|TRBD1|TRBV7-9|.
TGTGCCAGCAGCTTAGCGGGAACAGGGGCTCTTGAAGCTTTCTTT
CASSLAGTGALEAFF
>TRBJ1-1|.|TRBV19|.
TGTGCCAGTAGTTCAGGATACACTGAAGCTTTCTTT
CASSSGYTEAFF
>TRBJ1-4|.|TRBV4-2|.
TGTGCCAGTAGACCCGGACACTCCGCAGGGGAAAAACTGTTTTTT
CASRPGHSAGEKLFF
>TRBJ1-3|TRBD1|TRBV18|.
TGTGCCAGCTCGCCTCCCGGGACAGGTCCTGGAAACACCATATATTTT
CASSPPGTGPGNTIYF
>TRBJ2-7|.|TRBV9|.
TGTGCCAGCAGCCCCCGGGGTTACGAGCAGTACTTC
CASSPRGYEQYF
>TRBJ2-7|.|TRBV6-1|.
TGTGCCAGCACGGGAAAGTACGAGCAGTACTTC
CASTGKYEQYF
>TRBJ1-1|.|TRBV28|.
TGTGCCAGCTTTCCTCTCCTGGTCGGCACTGAAGCTTTCTTT
CASFPLLVGTEAFF
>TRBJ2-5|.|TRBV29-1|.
TGCAGCGGACGTCAAGGGGCAAGCGCTCAAGAGACCCAGTACTTC
CSGRQGASAQETQYF
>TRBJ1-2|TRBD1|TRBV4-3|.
TGCGCCAGCAGCCACCAGACAGGGTTGCATGGCTACACCTTC
CASSHQTGLHGYTF
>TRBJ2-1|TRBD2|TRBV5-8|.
TGTGCCAGCAGCTTGGGTAGCGGGAGTTACAATGAGCAGTTCTTC
CASSLGSGSYNEQFF
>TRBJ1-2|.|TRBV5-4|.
TGTGCCAGCAGCTTTCAGGGCGGAAACTATGGCTACACCTTC
CASSFQGGNYGYTF
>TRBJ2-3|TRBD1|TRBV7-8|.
TGTGCCAGCAGCCTAAGACCCGGGACAGCCCTTAGCACAGATACGCAGTATTTT
CASSLRPGTALSTDTQYF
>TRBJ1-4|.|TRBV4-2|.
TGTGCCAGCAGCCCCGTCGGGTCACGGAGTGAAAAACTGTTTTTT
CASSPVGSRSEKLFF
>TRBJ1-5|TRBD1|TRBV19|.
TGTGCCGGGTCAGGGGGACAGGGCAATCAGCCCCAGCATTTT
CAGSGGQGNQPQHF
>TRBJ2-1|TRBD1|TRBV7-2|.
TGTGCCAGCAGCTTAGCGTCCGGACAGGGGGCAAGCGAGCAGTTCTTC
CASSLASGQGASEQFF
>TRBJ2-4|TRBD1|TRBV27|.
TGTGCCAGCAGGGGACAGGGTGGGCGTAACATTCAGTGCTTC
CASRGQGGRNIQCF
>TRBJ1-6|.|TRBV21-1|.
TGTGCCAGCAGCCTCTGGGACAGGAGCTCCTATAATTCACCCCTCCACTTT
CASSLWDRSSYNSPLHF
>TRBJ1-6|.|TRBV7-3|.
TGTGCCAGCAGCTTCGGGGGAGGGGACTCACCCCTCCACTTT
CASSFGGGDSPLHF
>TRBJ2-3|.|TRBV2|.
TGTGCCAGCATCTCGGGGTCGGGGGGCACAGATACGCAGTATTTT
CASISGSGGTDTQYF
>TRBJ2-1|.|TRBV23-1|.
TGCGCCAGCAGCCCCCTGGGTTTCACCAGGGAAGGGCCTCACAATGAGCAGTTCTTC
CASSPLGFTREGPHNEQFF
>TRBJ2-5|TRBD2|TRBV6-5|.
TGTGCCAGCAGTTACCGCCCGAGTAGGGGAGGGGAGACCCAGTACTTC
CASSYRPSRGGETQYF
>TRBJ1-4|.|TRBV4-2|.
TGTGCCAGCAGCCAAGGGACAGAGTATGAAAAACTGTTTTTT
CASSQGTEYEKLFF
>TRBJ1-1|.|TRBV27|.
TGTGCCAGCACCCCGGGAGGCAGGATGAACACTGAAGCTTTCTTT
CASTPGGRMNTEAFF
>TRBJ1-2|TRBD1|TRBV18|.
TGTGCCAGCTCACCAGGACAGGAAAGCTATGGCTACACCTTC
CASSPGQESYGYTF
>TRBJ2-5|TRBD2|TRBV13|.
TGTGCCAGCAGCTTAGGTCCCTCTGATGGCGGGGGGGTTTTTAAGACCCAGTACTTC
CASSLGPSDGGGVFKTQYF
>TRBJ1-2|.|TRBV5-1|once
TGCGCCAGCAGCCTAGAATTTTCCTATGGCTACACCTTC
CASSLEFSYGYTF
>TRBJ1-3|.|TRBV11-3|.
TGTGCCAGCAGCTCGGCGGCGGGGCACTTGATCTCTGGAAACACCATATATTTT
CASSSAAGHLISGNTIYF
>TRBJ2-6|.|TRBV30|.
TGTGCCTGGAGTTCACAGGGCTCTGGGGCCAACGTCCTGACTTTC
CAWSSQGSGANVLTF
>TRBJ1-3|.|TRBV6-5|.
TGTGCCAGCAGTTACCCGGGGGAAGGAAACACCATATATTTT
CASSYPGEGNTIYF
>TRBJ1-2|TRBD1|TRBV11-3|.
TGTGCCAGCAGCTCAGCAGGGGGCGTAAAGGGCTACACCTTC
CASSSAGGVKGYTF
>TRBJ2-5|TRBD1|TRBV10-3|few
TGTGCCATCAGTGACAGGGGGCGAGGCGAGACCCAGTACTTC
CAISDRGRGETQYF
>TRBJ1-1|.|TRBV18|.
TGTGCCAGCTCACTGCGACAGGCGAACACTGAAGCTTTCTTT
CASSLRQANTEAFF
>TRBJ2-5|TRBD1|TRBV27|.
TGTGCCAGCAGTTTACGGGTGGGACAGTCAGAGACCCAGTACTTC
CASSLRVGQSETQYF
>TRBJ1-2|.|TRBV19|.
TGTGCCAGTAGTATGAGTGAGAGAGGCTACACCTTC
CASSMSERGYTF
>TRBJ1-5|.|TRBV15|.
TGTGCCACCAGCAGTATTGACCCCGGGGGGCCCCAGCATTTT
CATSSIDPGGPQHF
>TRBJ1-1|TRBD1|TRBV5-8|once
TGTGCCAGCAGCTTGGAACAGGGGGCTTGGAACACTGAAGCTTTCTTT
CASSLEQGAWNTEAFF
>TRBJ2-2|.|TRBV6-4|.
TGTGCCAGTAGACAGCTAAGCAACACCGGGGAGCTGTTTTTT
CASRQLSNTGELFF
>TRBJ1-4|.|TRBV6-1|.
TGTGCCAGCTCCCAGGACAGACTGAATGAAAAACTGTTTTTT
CASSQDRLNEKLFF
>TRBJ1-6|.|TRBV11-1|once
TGTGCCAGCAGCCCTGGGAGCTGGGGAGGAAATTCACCCCTCCACTTT
CASSPGSWGGNSPLHF
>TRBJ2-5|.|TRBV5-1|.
TGCGCCAGCAGCTTGAGACCGGGGGTTCAAGAGACCCAGTACTTC
CASSLRPGVQETQYF
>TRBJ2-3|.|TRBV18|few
TGTGCCAGCTCTCCCACAGCCAGAGGGAGCACAGATACGCAGTATTTT
CASSPTARGSTDTQYF